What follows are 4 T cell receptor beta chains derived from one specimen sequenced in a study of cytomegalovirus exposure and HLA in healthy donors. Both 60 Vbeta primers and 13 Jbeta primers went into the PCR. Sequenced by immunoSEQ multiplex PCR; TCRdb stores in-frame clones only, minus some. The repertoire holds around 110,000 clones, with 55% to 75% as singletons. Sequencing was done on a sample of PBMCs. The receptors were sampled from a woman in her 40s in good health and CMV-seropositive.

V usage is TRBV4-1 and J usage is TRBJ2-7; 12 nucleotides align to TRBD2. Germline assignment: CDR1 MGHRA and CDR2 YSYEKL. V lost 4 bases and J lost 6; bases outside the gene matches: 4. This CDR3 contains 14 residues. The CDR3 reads CASSLLAGGPEQYF. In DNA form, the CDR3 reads TGCGCCAGCAGCCTCCTAGCGGGAGGGCCCGAGCAGTACTTC.

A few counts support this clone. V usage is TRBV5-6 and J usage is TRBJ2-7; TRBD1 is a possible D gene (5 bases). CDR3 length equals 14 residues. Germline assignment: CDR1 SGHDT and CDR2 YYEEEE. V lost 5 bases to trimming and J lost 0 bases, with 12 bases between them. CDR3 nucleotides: TGTGCCAGCAGTTACGAGACAGACTCCTACGAGCAGTACTTC. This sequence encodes CASSYETDSYEQYF.

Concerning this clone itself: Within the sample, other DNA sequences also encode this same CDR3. For the CDR3, the DNA is TGCAGCGTTGAAGGGACAGGGCCTTACAATGAGCAGTTCTTC. Its protein is CSVEGTGPYNEQFF. The rearrangement links TRBV29-1 to TRBJ2-1, with TRBD1 matching 8 bases. The CDR3 spans 14 residues. With 1 base clipped from V and 4 bases from J, the junction kept 3 bases outside the gene matches. Germline V gene data show CDR1 as SQVTM and CDR2 as ANQGSEA.

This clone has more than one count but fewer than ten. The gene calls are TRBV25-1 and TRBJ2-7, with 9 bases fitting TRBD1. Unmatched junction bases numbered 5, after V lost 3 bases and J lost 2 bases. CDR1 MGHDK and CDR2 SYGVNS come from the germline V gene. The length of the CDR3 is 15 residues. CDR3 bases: TGTGCCAGCAGTGAGCGACAGGGGGTTGCCTACGAGCAGTACTTC. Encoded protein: CASSERQGVAYEQYF.